Detailed here is one TCR beta chain. The sample belongs to a study of blood T cell repertoires in COVID-19. Study context: Samples came from the United States, Italy and Spain, spanning acute and convalescent COVID-19. T cells, B-cell-depleted T cells, or PBMCs provided the cDNA or gDNA that served as material.

Clones were read by immunoSEQ multiplex PCR, and TCRdb kept only the in-frame ones, dropping some. The sample includes fewer than 350,000 clones, approximately 86% of them seen just once. Each participant's cohort was designated according to participant-reported clinical history. V lost 1 base, J lost 6 bases, and 7 bases stayed unmatched. There are 15 residues in the CDR3. In germline, CDR1 is SNHLY, CDR2 FYNNEI. The sequencing sample was made of PBMCs or T cells enriched from blood (not recorded which). This receptor was identified in a woman aged 35 to 49 with acute COVID-19. This chain links TRBV2 with TRBJ2-3; TRBD2 matches at 7 bases. Here the CDR3 DNA reads TGTGCCAGCAGTGAAGAGGCGGGAGCTCACGATACGCAGTATTTT. It encodes CASSEEAGAHDTQYF.